This paragraph covers one T cell receptor beta chain sequence. The antigen it binds to is not known. No much larger clone exists at a distance of one base, and base qualities are not known. The cohort was made up of roughly 670 healthy bone marrow donors. All cohort members were sampled while nominally healthy, although unrecorded immune exposures were likely present. The donor tested CMV seropositive and was one of the 289 seropositive cohort members. Every donor gave a peripheral blood sample, and the peripheral blood mononuclear cells from that sample were used for TCR beta sequencing. The Qiagen DNeasy Blood Extraction Kit was used to extract genomic DNA from the blood cell samples. There are 13 amino acids in the CDR3, from cysteine to phenylalanine inclusive. Of all the DNA, just the CDR3 is kept, 39 bases in frame from base 1. According to the germline V gene, CDR1 reads MGHDK and CDR2 reads SYGVNS. V is clipped by 6 bases and J by 4 bases, and the sequence between their germline boundaries is 11 bases long.

Library generation was performed with the immunoSEQ multiplex PCR assay. The multiplex PCR relied on a mix of 60 forward primers for TCR Vbeta segments and 13 reverse primers for TCR Jbeta segments. The CDR3 region of rearranged TCR beta genes was amplified from genomic DNA with a multiplex PCR assay. On the Illumina HiSeq System, the amplified TCR beta libraries were sequenced as 87-base-pair reads. The source study handled its data this way. A later analysis tallied roughly 78 million unique TCR beta chains across the roughly 610 repertoires, and around 9.9 million of those chains were shared by two or more donors. A nearest-neighbor algorithm error-corrected the raw reads and collapsed the reads into unique sequences, merging closely related sequences to remove PCR and sequencing errors. To assign V, D and J gene segments, CDR3 sequences were aligned to IMGT reference sequences. For a sequence to be retained, at least a six-nucleotide match to both a V gene segment and a J gene segment was required. Rearrangements were called productive when the CDR3 lacked stop codons and stayed in frame with V and J; all others were non-productive. CDR3 was defined by IMGT convention, running from the second conserved V-encoded cysteine to the conserved J-encoded phenylalanine. The earlier analysis of a few hundred of the donors excluded any sequence lacking an unambiguous match to a single V gene segment. In an earlier analysis of 587 of the donors, a V segment was called functional when productive rearrangements were above 56.7%, and segregating when the standard deviation between donors exceeded 5%. A statistical classification framework was developed to diagnose cytomegalovirus status using the catalog of TCR beta chain sequences. In a later analysis, V and J genes were assigned by comparing TCR nucleotide sequences against IMGT/GENE-DB human TR gene sequences. A later analysis assigned CDR3 sequences and most-parsimonious VDJ recombination scenarios with the TCRdist pipeline. In a later analysis, each TCR beta chain was defined by its CDR3 amino acid sequence together with its V-gene family, and reads without a unique V-gene family were excluded. A later analysis removed roughly 590 highly shared, low-generation-probability nucleotide sequences to deal with suspected cross-contamination and a sequencing artifact. A later analysis calculated a clonal expansion index for each public chain from normalized within-repertoire ranks of inferred template counts. Generation probabilities in a later analysis came from a VDJ recombination model fitted to out-of-frame rearrangements, and those results were checked against IGoR. In a later analysis, TCR-TCR, TCR-HLA and TCR-CMV co-occurrence was scored with hypergeometric tests, and a repertoire-size bias correction was applied to TCR pairs. False discovery rates were estimated in a later analysis by permuting HLA or CMV assignments 20 times. In a later analysis, co-occurring TCRs were grouped using DBSCAN, with TCRdist sequence similarity added in when clustering inside HLA-allele-positive subsets. For co-occurrence clustering, repertoires with fewer than 30,000 or more than 120,000 public chains were excluded, along with 5 or 6 repertoires with anomalous nucleotide sharing. Not all clones reach the TCRdb copy of this immuneACCESS table, which keeps in-frame sequences only. Checked studies attribute under half of the gap to unresolved V genes and leave the rest unexplained. V, J and clone size reflect that table, while D and trimming were determined from the DNA. The sample table holds about 140,000 clones, of which roughly 80% were seen once. Over 9% of the sample is taken by the ten largest.

The data were obtained in a study of cytomegalovirus exposure and HLA in healthy donors (dated by TCRdb to about 2017). About the study as a whole: An earlier analysis of approximately 600 of the donors reported roughly 300 Gb of sequence data and some 120 million unique TCR beta sequences from about 200 million T cells. Typing coverage differed by locus: A, B, C, DRB1 and DQB1 were typed in about 629-640 donors, DQA1 in about 500, DPA1 in 600 to 610, and DPB1 in approximately 450. Donor age, sex, ethnicity and CMV serostatus were compiled together with the repertoire data. A later genetic analysis took genome-wide SNP genotypes for about three fifths of the roughly 670 donors and used that subset as a discovery cohort. About 5 DR-DQ haplotypes were handled as single units for association and clustering, since linkage in the cohort was strong. Among a few hundred genotyped donors of the cohort, an average of around 240,000 unique TCR beta nucleotide sequences were sequenced per donor, 15% to 20% of them non-productive. Using immunosequencing, the study profiled T cell repertoires from 500 to 800 subjects and related those repertoires to cytomegalovirus serostatus. Class I and class II HLA loci were covered by the typing at four-digit resolution. The study aimed to test whether cataloging public T cell receptors could reveal signatures of past pathogen exposure. The study combined high-throughput TCR immunosequencing, statistical association of individual TCRs with disease status, and machine learning to predict cytomegalovirus infection status. The genetic ancestry cluster associated with self-reported Caucasian donors included 70% to 85% of the 300 to 400 genotyped donors. About 300 gigabases of sequencing data and 80 million or so unique TCR sequences were included in an early release covering about 600 HLA-typed donors. An earlier analysis of around 540 of the donors applied high-throughput TCR beta sequencing to assess whether each TCR beta V gene segment acted as functional or pseudogenic. Along with the roughly 710-subject first cohort, a separate validation cohort of over 90 different subjects was used. To study patterns of TCR occurrence, a later analysis re-analyzed previously published TCR beta repertoires from more than 550 donors and added high-resolution HLA genotyping. Rather than drawing on any new phenotypic data, the later analysis identified candidate immune exposures from TCR beta sequences and the way those sequences occurred across donors. Every discovery cohort repertoire had been produced on one sequencing platform.

Study-wide conclusions, independent of this receptor: Assigning TCR associations to individual alleles was difficult when HLA alleles, especially DR and DQ, strongly co-occurred. Correlated functional status among segregating V segments might be attributable to linkage disequilibrium, but an unknown experimental factor could not be ruled out. In a later analysis, most CMV-associated TCR beta chains were found to appear HLA-restricted, with HLA associations seemingly driven largely by CMV exposure. For the cohort, immune exposure information was limited to CMV serostatus. A cluster of highly shared sequence variants was judged likely to represent a technical artifact of the sequencing pipeline. An association between a missense DCLRE1C variant and V-gene and J-gene trimming of TCR beta chains was found in a later genetic analysis and replicated in an independent cohort. In a later analysis, TCR association rates were found to vary across HLA loci, with the most associated TCRs seen for DRB1 alleles and the fewest for HLA-C alleles. The classifier was reported to diagnose cytomegalovirus status with high specificity and sensitivity in both the original and validation cohorts. A later analysis found that HLA-associated TCR beta chains were more clonally expanded and had lower generation probabilities than equally common non-associated chains. An earlier analysis of approximately 570 of the donors showed that most TCR beta V segments appeared in productive rearrangements either about 87% or about 30% of the time, which broadly matched IMGT annotations. Most TCR sequences were observed very rarely across donors, whereas some public TCRs were present in many individuals. A few of the identified cytomegalovirus-associated TCR beta chains were confirmed in vitro to be specific for cytomegalovirus antigens. Because some donors lacked HLA typing at each locus, the association tests relied only on the typed subset. In a later analysis, several top co-occurrence clusters were reported to appear linked to parvovirus B19, influenza, CMV and Epstein-Barr virus. In the study, around 150 TCR beta chains were listed as associated with cytomegalovirus. The earlier analysis of about 600 of the donors excluded roughly 17 rarely observed V segments, including chromosome 9 orphons, because counts were too low. The cohort was sequenced for TCR beta chains only, and without alpha or paired-chain data the features that could be detected were limited. A further reported finding was that TCR beta sequences accurately predicted the HLA-A and HLA-B alleles for most subjects in the first cohort. In a later genetic analysis, fewer N-insertions in productive TCRs were reported among donors in an Asian-associated ancestry cluster than the roughly 700-donor mean. Roughly uniform sequencing depth across donors was assumed in presence/absence analyses, although this assumption may not hold. Some IMGT-functional V segments, including TRBV6-2 and TRBV6-3, could not be distinguished by the 87-base-pair reads and were therefore excluded. It was suggested by the authors that the approach could potentially be generalized to other disease states and immunological phenotypes. Specific HLA alleles were associated with 16,951 TCR beta sequences at a false discovery rate of 0.05 in a later analysis.

This clonotype was sampled from a man aged 18 to 29 in good health and CMV-seropositive. The sequencing sample was made of PBMCs. Here the chain combines TRBV25-1 and TRBJ2-3; the D gene cannot be resolved reliably. The nucleotide sequence reads TGTGCCAGCAGCTTTATGAGCCCAGATACGCAGTATTTT. This gives the protein CASSFMSPDTQYF.